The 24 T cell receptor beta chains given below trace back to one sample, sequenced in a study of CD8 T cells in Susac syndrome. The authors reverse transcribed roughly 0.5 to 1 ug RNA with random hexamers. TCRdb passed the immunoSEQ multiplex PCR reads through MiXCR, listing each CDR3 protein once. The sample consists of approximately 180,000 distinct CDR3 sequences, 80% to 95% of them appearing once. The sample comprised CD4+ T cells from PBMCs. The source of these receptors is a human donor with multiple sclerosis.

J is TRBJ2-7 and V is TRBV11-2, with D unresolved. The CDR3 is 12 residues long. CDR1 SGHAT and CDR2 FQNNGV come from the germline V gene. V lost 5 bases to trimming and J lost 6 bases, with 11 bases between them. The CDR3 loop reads CASSVPSGEQYF. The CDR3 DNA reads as TGTGCCAGCAGCGTGCCCTCGGGCGAGCAGTACTTC.

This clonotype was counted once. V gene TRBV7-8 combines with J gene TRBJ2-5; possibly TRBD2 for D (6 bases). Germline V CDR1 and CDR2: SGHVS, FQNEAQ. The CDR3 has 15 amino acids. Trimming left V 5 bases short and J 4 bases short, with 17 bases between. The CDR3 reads CASSLQRTGRETQYF. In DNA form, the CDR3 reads TGTGCCAGCAGCCTTCAGCGCACCGGGAGAGAGACCCAGTACTTC.

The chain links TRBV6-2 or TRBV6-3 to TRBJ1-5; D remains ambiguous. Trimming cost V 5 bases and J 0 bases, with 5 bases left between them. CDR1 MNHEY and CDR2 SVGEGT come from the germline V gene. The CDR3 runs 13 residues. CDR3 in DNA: TGTGCCAGCAGTAGTTATAGCAATCAGCCCCAGCATTTT. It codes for CASSSYSNQPQHF.

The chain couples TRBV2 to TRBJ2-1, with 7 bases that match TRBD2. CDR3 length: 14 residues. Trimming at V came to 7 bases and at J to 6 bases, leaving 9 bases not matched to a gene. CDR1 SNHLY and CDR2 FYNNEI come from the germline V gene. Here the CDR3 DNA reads TGTGCCAGCAATTCGGCAGGCGGGGGCAATGAGCAGTTCTTC. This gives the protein CASNSAGGGNEQFF.

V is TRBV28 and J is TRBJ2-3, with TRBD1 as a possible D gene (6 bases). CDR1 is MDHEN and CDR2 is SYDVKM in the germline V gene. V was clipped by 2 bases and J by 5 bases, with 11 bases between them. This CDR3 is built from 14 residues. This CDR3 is CASSLQGPGDTQYF. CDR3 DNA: TGTGCCAGCAGTTTACAGGGGCCGGGAGATACGCAGTATTTT.

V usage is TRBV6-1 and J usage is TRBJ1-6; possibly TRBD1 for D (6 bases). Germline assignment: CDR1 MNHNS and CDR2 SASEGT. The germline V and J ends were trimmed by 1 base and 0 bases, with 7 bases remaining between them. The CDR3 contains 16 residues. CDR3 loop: CASSEVDSSYNSPLHF. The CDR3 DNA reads TGTGCCAGCAGTGAAGTGGACAGCTCCTATAATTCACCCCTCCACTTT.

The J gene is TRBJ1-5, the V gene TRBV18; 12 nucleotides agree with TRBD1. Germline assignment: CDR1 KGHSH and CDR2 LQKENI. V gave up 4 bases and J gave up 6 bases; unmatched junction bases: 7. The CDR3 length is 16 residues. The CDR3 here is CASSLGQGAQSQPQHF. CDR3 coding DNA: TGTGCCAGCTCACTGGGACAGGGGGCCCAAAGTCAGCCCCAGCATTTT.

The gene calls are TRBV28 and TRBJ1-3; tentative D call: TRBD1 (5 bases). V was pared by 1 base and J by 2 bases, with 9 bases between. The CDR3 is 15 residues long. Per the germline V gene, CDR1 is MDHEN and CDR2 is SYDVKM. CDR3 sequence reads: CASSLSPGAGNTIYF. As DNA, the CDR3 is TGTGCCAGCAGTTTATCCCCGGGGGCTGGAAACACCATATATTTT.

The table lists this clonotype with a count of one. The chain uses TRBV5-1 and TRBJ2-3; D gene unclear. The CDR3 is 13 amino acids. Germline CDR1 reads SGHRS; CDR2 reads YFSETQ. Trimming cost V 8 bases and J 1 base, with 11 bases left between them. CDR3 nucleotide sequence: TGCGCCAGTGACCGTAAAGGCACAGATACGCAGTATTTT. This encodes CASDRKGTDTQYF. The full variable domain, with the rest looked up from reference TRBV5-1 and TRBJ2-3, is KAGVTQTPRYLIKTRGQQVTLSCSPISGHRSVSWYQQTPGQGLQFLFEYFSETQRNKGNFPGRFSGRQFSNSRSEMNVSTLELGDSALYLCASDRKGTDTQYFGPGTRLTVL.

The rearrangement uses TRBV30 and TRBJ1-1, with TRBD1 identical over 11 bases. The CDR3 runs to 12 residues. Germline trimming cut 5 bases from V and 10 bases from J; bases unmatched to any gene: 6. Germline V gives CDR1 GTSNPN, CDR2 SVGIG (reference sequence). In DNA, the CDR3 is TGTGCCTGGGGACAGGGGGCTGATTCAGCTTTCTTT. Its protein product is CAWGQGADSAFF.

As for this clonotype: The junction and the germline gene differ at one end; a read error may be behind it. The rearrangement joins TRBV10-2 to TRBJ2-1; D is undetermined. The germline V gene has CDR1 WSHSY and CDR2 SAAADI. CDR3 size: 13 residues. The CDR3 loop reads CASSESGYTEQFF. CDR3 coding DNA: TGCGCCAGCAGTGAGTCCGGGTACACTGAGCAGTTCTTC.

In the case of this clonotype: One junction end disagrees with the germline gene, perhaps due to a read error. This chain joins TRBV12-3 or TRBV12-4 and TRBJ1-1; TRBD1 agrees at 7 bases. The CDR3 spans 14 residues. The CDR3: CASSPGQANTETFF. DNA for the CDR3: TGTGCCAGCAGTCCTGGACAGGCGAACACTGAAACTTTCTTT.

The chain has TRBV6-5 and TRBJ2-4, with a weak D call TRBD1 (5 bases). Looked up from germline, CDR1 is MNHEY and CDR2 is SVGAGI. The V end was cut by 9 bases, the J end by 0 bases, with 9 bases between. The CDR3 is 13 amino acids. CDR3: CASKGLAKNIQYF. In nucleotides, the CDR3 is TGTGCCAGTAAGGGGCTAGCCAAAAACATTCAGTACTTC.

The CDR3 bases are TGTGCCAGCAGCTTGTTTGGGTCAGATACGCAGTATTTT. It specifies CASSLFGSDTQYF. The J gene is TRBJ2-3, the V gene TRBV5-6; no reliable D call. The CDR3 loop spans 13 amino acids. Germline-derived CDR1 and CDR2 are SGHDT and YYEEEE. Trimming left V 1 base short and J 4 bases short, with 7 bases between.

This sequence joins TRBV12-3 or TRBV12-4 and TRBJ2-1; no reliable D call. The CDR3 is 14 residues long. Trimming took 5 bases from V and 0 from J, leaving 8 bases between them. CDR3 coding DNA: TGTGCCAGCAGTCAGTCCCTCTCCTACAATGAGCAGTTCTTC. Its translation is CASSQSLSYNEQFF.

The CDR3 loop reads CASSSRALDSFNYGYTF. The CDR3 nucleotides read TGTGCCAGCAGTTCGAGAGCCCTGGACAGTTTTAACTATGGCTACACCTTC. The rearrangement uses TRBV27 and TRBJ1-2, with D possibly TRBD1 on 6 matching bases. V was cut by 4 bases and J by 1 base, with 19 bases left in between. This CDR3 comprises 17 residues. Germline assignment: CDR1 MNHEY and CDR2 SMNVEV (reference sequence).

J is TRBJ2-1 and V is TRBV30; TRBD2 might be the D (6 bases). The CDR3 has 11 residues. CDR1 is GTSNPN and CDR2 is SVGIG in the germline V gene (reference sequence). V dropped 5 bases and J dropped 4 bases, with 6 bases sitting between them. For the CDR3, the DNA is TGTGCCTGGGGGACTTACAATGAGCAGTTCTTC. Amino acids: CAWGTYNEQFF.

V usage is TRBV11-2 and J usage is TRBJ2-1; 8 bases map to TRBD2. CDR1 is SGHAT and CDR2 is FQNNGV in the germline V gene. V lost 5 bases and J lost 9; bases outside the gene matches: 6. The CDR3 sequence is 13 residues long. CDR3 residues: CASSRGGRGEQFF. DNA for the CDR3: TGTGCCAGCAGCCGGGGGGGCCGAGGTGAGCAGTTCTTC.

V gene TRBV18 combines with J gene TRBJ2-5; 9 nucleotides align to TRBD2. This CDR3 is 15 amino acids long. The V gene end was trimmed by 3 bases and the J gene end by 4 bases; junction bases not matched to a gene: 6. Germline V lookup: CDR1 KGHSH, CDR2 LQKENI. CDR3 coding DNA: TGTGCCAGCTCACCGGTAGCGGGAGAGACAGAGACCCAGTACTTC. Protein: CASSPVAGETETQYF.

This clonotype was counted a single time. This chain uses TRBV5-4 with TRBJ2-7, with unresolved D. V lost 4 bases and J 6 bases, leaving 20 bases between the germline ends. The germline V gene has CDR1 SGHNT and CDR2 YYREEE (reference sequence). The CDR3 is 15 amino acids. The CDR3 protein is CASSPASTARGEQYF. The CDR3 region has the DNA TGTGCCAGCAGCCCCGCGTCGACTGCTCGAGGCGAGCAGTACTTC.

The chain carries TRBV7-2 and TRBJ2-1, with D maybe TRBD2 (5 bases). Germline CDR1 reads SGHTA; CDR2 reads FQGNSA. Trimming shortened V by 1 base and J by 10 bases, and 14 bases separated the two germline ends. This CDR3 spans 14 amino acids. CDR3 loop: CASSLGGPEREQFF. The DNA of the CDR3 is TGTGCCAGCAGCTTAGGAGGGCCCGAGAGGGAGCAGTTCTTC.

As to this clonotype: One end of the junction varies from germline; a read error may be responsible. The CDR3 region has the DNA TGTGCCAGCAGCTTAGGCCTCGCCTCACTCCTCCACTTT. Residues: CASSLGLASLLHF. V gene TRBV7-2 combines with J gene TRBJ1-6; D is undetermined. CDR1 is SGHTA and CDR2 is FQGNSA in the germline V gene. The CDR3 totals 13 residues.

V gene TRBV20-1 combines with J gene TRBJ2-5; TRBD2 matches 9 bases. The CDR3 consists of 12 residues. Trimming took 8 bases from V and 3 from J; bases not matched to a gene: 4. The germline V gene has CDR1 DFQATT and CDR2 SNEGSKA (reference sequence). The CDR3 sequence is CSRAGGKETQYF. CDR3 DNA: TGCAGTCGAGCGGGAGGAAAAGAGACCCAGTACTTC.

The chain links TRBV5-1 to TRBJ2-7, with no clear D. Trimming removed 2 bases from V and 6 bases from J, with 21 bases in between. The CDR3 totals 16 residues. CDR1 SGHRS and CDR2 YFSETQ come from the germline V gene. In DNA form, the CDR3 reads TGCGCCAGCAGCTTAGCTGGCAGAACCCTCTCGACCGAGCAGTACTTC. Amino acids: CASSLAGRTLSTEQYF. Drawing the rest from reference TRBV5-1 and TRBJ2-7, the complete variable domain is KAGVTQTPRYLIKTRGQQVTLSCSPISGHRSVSWYQQTPGQGLQFLFEYFSETQRNKGNFPGRFSGRQFSNSRSEMNVSTLELGDSALYLCASSLAGRTLSTEQYFGPGTRLTVT.